This TCR beta chain was documented in a study of blood T cell repertoires in COVID-19. V was trimmed by 5 bases and J by 1 base, leaving 14 bases between them. The CDR3 has 15 residues. Germline CDR1 and CDR2: KGHSH and LQKENI. Authors' processing steps: Estimation of nucleated cell counts relied on the amplification of reference gene primers. Clones were read by immunoSEQ multiplex PCR, and TCRdb kept only the in-frame ones, dropping some. That table is the source of V, J and clone size, and D and trimming were worked out from the DNA. The top ten clones hold 1% to 1.3% of a sample with under 500,000 clones, roughly nine tenths of them seen once. Individuals drawn from approximately 26 US areas were about 18 to 90 years old. Two negative PCRs, clearance, or symptom resolution characterized the recovered Cohort 3 donors.

The chain joins TRBV18 to TRBJ1-1, with D perhaps TRBD1 (6 bases). What was sequenced was PBMCs or T cells enriched from blood (not recorded which). The sequence came from a man aged 30-40 years who had recovered from COVID-19. CDR3 sequence: CASSESGVGNTEAFF. CDR3 DNA sequence: TGTGCCAGCTCAGAGTCAGGGGTTGGGAACACTGAAGCTTTCTTT.